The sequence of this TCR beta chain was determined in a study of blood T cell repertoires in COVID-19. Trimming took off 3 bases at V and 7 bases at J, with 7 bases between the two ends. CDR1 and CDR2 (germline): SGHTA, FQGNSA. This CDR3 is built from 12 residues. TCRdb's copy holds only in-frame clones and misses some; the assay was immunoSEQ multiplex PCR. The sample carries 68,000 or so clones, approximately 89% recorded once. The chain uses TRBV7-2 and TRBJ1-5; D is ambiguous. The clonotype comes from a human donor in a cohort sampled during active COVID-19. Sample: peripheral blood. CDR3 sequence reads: CASSLPRQPQHF. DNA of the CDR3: TGTGCCAGCAGCTTGCCCAGGCAGCCCCAGCATTTT.